This T cell receptor (beta chain) was retrieved from a study of control samples from healthy donors and cancer patients. Data came from immunoSEQ multiplex PCR; TCRdb stores just in-frame clones and leaves some out. Among about 120,000 clones, roughly 94% were seen once, and the ten largest hold about 4%. The source is a man aged 25-45 years in good health. The sample was blood.

Here the CDR3 reads CASSSGLGGEQFF. The CDR3 bases are TGTGCCAGCAGCTCCGGACTAGGTGGTGAGCAGTTCTTC. J is TRBJ2-1 and V is TRBV7-3; the match to TRBD2 covers 7 bases. V lost 4 bases, J lost 9 bases, and 6 bases stayed unmatched. Per germline, CDR1 SGHTA and CDR2 FQGTGA. CDR3 length: 13 residues.